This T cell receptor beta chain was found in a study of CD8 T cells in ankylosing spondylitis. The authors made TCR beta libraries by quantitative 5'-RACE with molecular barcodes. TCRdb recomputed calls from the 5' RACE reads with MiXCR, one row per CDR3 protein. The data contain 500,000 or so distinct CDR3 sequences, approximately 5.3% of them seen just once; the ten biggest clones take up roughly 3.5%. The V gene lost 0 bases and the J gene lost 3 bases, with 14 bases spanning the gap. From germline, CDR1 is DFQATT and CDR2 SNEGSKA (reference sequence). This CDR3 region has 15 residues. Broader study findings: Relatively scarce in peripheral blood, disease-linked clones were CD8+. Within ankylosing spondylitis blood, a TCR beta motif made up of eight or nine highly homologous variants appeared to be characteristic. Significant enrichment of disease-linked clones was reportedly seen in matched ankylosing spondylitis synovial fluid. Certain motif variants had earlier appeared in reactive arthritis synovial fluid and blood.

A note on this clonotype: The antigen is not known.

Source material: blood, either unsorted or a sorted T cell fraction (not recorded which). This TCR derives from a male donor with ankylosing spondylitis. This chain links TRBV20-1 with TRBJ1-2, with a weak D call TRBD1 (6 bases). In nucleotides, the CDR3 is TGCAGTGCTAGAGATGTCGTTCGACAGGACTATGGCTACACCTTC. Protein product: CSARDVVRQDYGYTF.